This entry is about one T cell receptor beta chain. Its antigen remains undetermined. Within one base of it there is no much larger clone, and no base qualities were kept. This sample's time point label indicates: cycle 1 day 1 (C1D1), immediately before nivolumab initiation. Every trial patient had relapsed after autologous stem cell transplantation, and cohorts A, B and C differed in prior brentuximab vedotin exposure. The trial cohort was composed of approximately 56 patients with relapsed/refractory classical Hodgkin lymphoma, for whom complete response, partial response or progressive disease was recorded as best overall response. Trial patients were treated with single-agent nivolumab in the multi-cohort phase II CheckMate 205 trial. An independent review committee assessed best overall response by applying the 2007 International Working Group response criteria. PBMCs from the trial were collected at three points: immediately before nivolumab initiation (C1D1), and during therapy at cycle 2 day 1 and cycle 4 day 1. Peripheral blood was collected in 8 mL Vacutainer Cell Preparation Tubes, from which PBMCs were isolated by centrifugation and then cryopreserved.

The sample originates from a study of PD-1 blockade in classical Hodgkin lymphoma (dated by TCRdb to about 2020). For the wider study: Nivolumab dosing was 3 mg/kg intravenously every 2 weeks, continuing until either disease progression or unacceptable toxicity. The study used TCR beta sequencing and CyTOF to define a peripheral blood immune signature of response to PD-1 blockade in classical Hodgkin lymphoma. On the study overall, not on this receptor specifically: Lower diversity was seen in patients whose nivolumab began less than 1 year after ASCT, and these patients were left out of later analyses so that immune reconstitution would not confound the results. The study was limited to a single clinical trial cohort, and causes of repertoire differences, possibly disease activity or prior therapy, remained undefined. Baseline diversity similar to that of newly diagnosed patients was observed in trial patients achieving complete response, whereas significantly lower diversity was observed in partial responders and progressors. By C4D1, a significant rise was seen in CD4+ TCR diversity but not in CD8+ TCR diversity (p=0.0027 vs p=0.16), and the rise was most apparent among complete responders (p=0.02). Baseline TCR diversity was reported to be lower in newly diagnosed patients than in healthy donors, and even lower in relapsed/refractory patients.

From cysteine to phenylalanine, the CDR3 is 15 amino acids long. The DNA shown is the 45-base CDR3, in frame from base 1. The germline V end is reduced by 2 bases and the J end by 8 bases; junction bases left unmatched: 8. The germline V gene (reference sequence) sets CDR1 to MNHEY and CDR2 to SMNVEV. Genomic DNA was extracted with the Qiagen DNeasy kit from unsorted PBMCs and from negatively selected CD4+ and CD8+ fractions. TCR beta CDR3 regions were subjected to amplification by immunoSEQ multiplex PCR with primers that anneal to V and J segments. A synthetic immune receptor repertoire was used to minimize amplification bias, and any residual bias was removed computationally once sequencing was done. On the study's bioinformatics: Custom Python scripts were used to quantify repertoire diversity as the Shannon entropy index. Unsorted, CD4+ and CD8+ repertoires were analyzed separately, except for combined analyses in which CD4+ and CD8+ sequences were merged in silico. A clone counted as expanded when the clone's frequency after treatment rose at least 2-fold relative to C1D1, and clones undetected at baseline were given a pseudocount of 0.5. Singleton clones were defined as clones with 0 or 1 copy at C1D1, and non-singleton clones were defined as clones with 2 or more copies. Clones expanded in unsorted samples were annotated as CD4+, CD8+ or unknown by matching protein sequences in sorted samples from the same patient. Wilcoxon tests were applied to paired samples to test diversity changes from C1D1 to C4D1. As stored in TCRdb, this immuneACCESS dataset retains in-frame rearrangements with V and J assigned. A fraction of the clones does not appear; measured against another copy, unresolved V genes explain less than half of the discrepancy, and the remainder lacks a known reason. Clone size and V and J calls were adopted from that table, with D and trimming inferred from the DNA. The sample table lists 12,000 to 15,000 clones, about 81% of them with a count of one. The top ten clonotypes cover just over 4% of the sample.

This specimen was peripheral blood mononuclear cells (PBMCs), taken at baseline. The rearrangement joined TRBV27 to TRBJ1-4; TRBD1 matches 7 bases in the middle. The receptor comes from a human donor with classical Hodgkin lymphoma. The CDR3 protein sequence reads: CASSLGTVYSEKLFF. The DNA sequence follows: TGTGCCAGCAGTTTAGGGACAGTTTACAGCGAAAAACTGTTTTTT.